The T cell receptor beta chain under discussion was sequenced for a study of blood T cell repertoires in COVID-19. Individuals in the exposed group had encountered a COVID-19 case within 2 weeks preceding study entry. CDR1 and CDR2 (germline): SEHNR, FQNEAQ (reference sequence). The length of the CDR3 is 13 residues. V lost 0 bases, J lost 6 bases, and 6 bases lay in between. Generated by immunoSEQ multiplex PCR, the TCRdb table keeps only in-frame clones and is missing some. The sample lists some 320,000 clones; 85% were seen once. This chain connects TRBV7-9 to TRBJ2-1, with D possibly TRBD2 on 6 matching bases. The source material was PBMCs or T cells enriched from blood (not recorded which). This clonotype was obtained from a woman in her twenties or thirties who had been exposed to COVID-19. The CDR3 spells CASSLAGGNEQFF. CDR3 nucleotide sequence: TGTGCCAGCAGCTTAGCCGGGGGCAATGAGCAGTTCTTC.